This T cell receptor beta chain is from a study of beta chain features in type 1 diabetes listed by TCRdb under 2018. The study in broad terms: Mean age, gender distribution, total cell number and subset yield were not different between patients and healthy donors. A total of under 120,000,000 sorted cells were examined across all samples, and RNA yield correlated strongly with the number of cells per subset. In the study, TCRB repertoires of sorted circulating CD4+ T cell subsets from recently diagnosed type 1 diabetes patients were compared with those of matched healthy donors. Whereas all 30 or so donors provided naive and central memory subsets, regulatory and stem cell-like memory subsets were isolated from just 8 patients and about 8 healthy donors. Results and caveats for the whole study, not just this receptor: Only small numbers of individuals were included in the HLA sub-analyses, which left unresolved whether HLA type had any influence on TCRB rearrangement. Patients with type 1 diabetes made fewer insertions and deleted more nucleotides at VDJ recombination sites, implying thymic rearrangement abnormalities. Naive, central memory and regulatory TCRB repertoires appeared more similar among patients than among healthy donors. Sequencing cDNA rather than genomic DNA could over-represent highly expressing activated cells, although activation and CD3 levels did not differ between groups. PCR may preferentially amplify shorter templates, but because patient and control samples were amplified and corrected together, any resulting skew would affect both groups equally. Type 1 diabetes patients showed a moderate but significant shortening of TCRB CDR3 length in all four CD4+ subsets.

To note about this clone: No cognate antigen has been identified for it. Base quality data are lacking; no much larger clone is found one base away.

All of the isolated RNA was reverse transcribed with the High Capacity cDNA Reverse Transcription Kit, so expressed TCRB transcripts were sequenced. Deep immunoSEQ sequencing was applied to naive, central memory and regulatory T cell samples, giving an average of about 3.8 million total reads per sample. Sorted cells were lysed in RLT buffer and RNA was extracted with DNase-treated RNeasy Micro or Mini kits, depending on cell number. To prevent cross-contamination, each cell subset was processed individually, whereas patient and healthy donor samples were processed jointly. TCRB sequences were amplified from cDNA with the immunoSEQ multiplex PCR, producing 87-bp fragments spanning the CDR3 region. Amplicons were sequenced on the Illumina HiSeq platform. On the study's bioinformatics: Synthetic template baselines were used to correct PCR bias computationally, reads within Hamming distance 2 were collapsed together, and singletons that could not be merged were discarded. Reads were aligned against IMGT so that V, D and J genes, CDR3 length and insertions or deletions at six rearrangement sites could be assigned. Clonotype counts were normalized to sorted cell number within each subset before computing true diversity and Gini coefficients with the tcR R package. Repertoire sharing was quantified using the overlap coefficient calculated on TCRB nucleotide sequences. Out-of-frame TCRB sequences from naive cells were analyzed as a proxy for the pre-selection repertoire. The immuneACCESS repertoire file appears here via TCRdb, limited to in-frame rearrangements. These files lack a portion of the clones; in checked studies, under half of the deficit traces to unresolved V genes, and the cause of the others is not known. V, J and clone size are those of that table, while D and trimming were read from the DNA. The table for this sample lists nearly 700,000 clones; roughly 13% of them were counted only once. Of the sample, approximately 0.022% is held by the ten largest clones.

Each donor gave one peripheral blood draw, averaging around 120 mL, which was collected into heparinised tubes. A BD FACSAria II was used to sort naive, central memory, regulatory and stem cell-like memory CD4+ T cells with a panel that included CD45RO, CCR7, CD25, CD127, CD95 and CD27. A purity above 98% was achieved for all sorted populations. PBMCs were isolated right away by Lymphoprep density gradient centrifugation and were stained directly, without culture. So that batch effects would be minimized, each experiment stained and sorted samples in pairs, pairing one healthy donor with one patient. Between the V and J ends, shortened by 5 bases and 9 bases respectively, the junction contains 11 bases. The CDR3 starts with the cysteine, ends with the phenylalanine, and has 13 residues. Only CDR3 DNA is held: 39 bases, read in frame from base 1. Sequences SGHTA (CDR1) and FQGNSA (CDR2) are obtained from the germline V gene.

Material: naive CD4+ T cells from blood. In light of the paper, this sample's cell subset or site label describes: true naive CD4+ T cells. The chain is made from TRBV7-2 and TRBJ1-6, with TRBD1 as a weak D call on 6 bases. The TCR comes from a man aged 18 to 30 with type 1 diabetes. The sequence in DNA is TGTGCCAGCAGCGCAGGACAGATTTCACCCCTCCACTTT. Its protein is CASSAGQISPLHF.